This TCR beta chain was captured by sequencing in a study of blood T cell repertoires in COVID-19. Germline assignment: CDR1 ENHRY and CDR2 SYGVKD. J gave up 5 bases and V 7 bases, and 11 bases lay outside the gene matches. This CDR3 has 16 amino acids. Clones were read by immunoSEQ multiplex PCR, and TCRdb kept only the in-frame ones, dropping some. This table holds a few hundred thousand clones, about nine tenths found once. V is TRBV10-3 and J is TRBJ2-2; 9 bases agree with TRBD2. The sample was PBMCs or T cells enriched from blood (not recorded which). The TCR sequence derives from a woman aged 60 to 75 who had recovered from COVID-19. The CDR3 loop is CAINPAGGLETGELFF. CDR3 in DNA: TGTGCCATCAACCCTGCGGGGGGGCTGGAAACCGGGGAGCTGTTTTTT.